This TCR beta chain was sequenced for a study of beta chain features in type 1 diabetes. Overall study: Examination covered roughly 100,000,000 sorted cells spanning all samples.

The entirety of the isolated RNA underwent reverse transcription, so expressed TCRB transcripts were sequenced. It was found that naive, central memory and regulatory T cell samples averaged about 3.57 million reads. Produced via immunoSEQ multiplex PCR; TCRdb's table is partial and in-frame only. The repertoire includes under 150,000 clones, 17% of them detected once, and around 2.5% sits in the top ten. This clone came up a few times. Antigen: not known. A CD45RO/CCR7/CD25/CD127/CD95/CD27 panel sorted naive, central memory, regulatory and stem cell-like memory CD4+ cells. Study observations and caveats: Researchers report that Type 1 diabetes patients had moderately but significantly shorter TCRB CDR3s across all four CD4+ subsets. Compared to healthy donors, patients appeared to have naive, central memory and Treg TCRB repertoires that were more alike.

CDR1 GTSNPN and CDR2 SVGIG come from the germline V gene (reference sequence). The V end was cut by 0 bases, the J end by 6 bases, with 12 bases between. There are 14 residues in the CDR3. The chain links TRBV30 to TRBJ1-5; TRBD1 is a possible D gene (6 bases). What was sequenced was central memory CD4+ T cells from blood. This clonotype originated in a man aged 18-30 years with type 1 diabetes. CDR3 protein: CAWSVLGGGQPQHF. The CDR3 DNA follows: TGTGCCTGGAGTGTGTTAGGGGGAGGTCAGCCCCAGCATTTT.